This TCR beta chain was captured by sequencing in a study of blood T cells in healthy people across ages. Combining a sample-barcoded 5' primer with a J-beta primer mix, a second PCR ran for roughly 6 to 11 cycles. One entry per CDR3 protein results from TCRdb running MiXCR on the 5' RACE reads. The sample carries hundreds of thousands of distinct CDR3 sequences, 45% to 60% recorded once. The sample holds a few counts of this clonotype. Its antigen is unidentified. The V and J ends lost 4 bases and 0 bases respectively, with 18 bases between them. Germline V gene lookup returns CDR1 MNHNS and CDR2 SASEGT. The CDR3 is 17 residues long. Points from the study as a whole: Samples with more naive T cells showed higher observed beta diversity.

About 10 milliliters of peripheral blood were drawn from each donor into EDTA-treated tubes. The TCR comes from an elderly woman in good health. Sequenced sample: blood. The genes are TRBV6-1 and TRBJ1-1, with D perhaps matching TRBD1 (5 bases). In DNA, the CDR3 is TGTGCCAGCAGTGCGTTCGCCAGGGAGTACTTGAACACTGAAGCTTTCTTT. It specifies CASSAFAREYLNTEAFF.